In this sample, the clone carrying this T cell receptor beta chain turned up many times. Its target is unknown. Per the germline V gene, CDR1 is SEHNR and CDR2 is FQNEAQ (reference sequence). The trim removed 4 bases at V and 3 bases at J, leaving 9 bases unmatched. CDR3 length: 17 amino acids. TCRdb re-analysed the 5' RACE reads in MiXCR, keeping a single row per CDR3 protein. The sample holds tens of thousands of distinct CDR3 sequences, about 12% seen once. This sample was included in a study of T-cell memory formation after mild COVID-19. Background on the study: TCR clusters were largely donor specific. Findings and caveats of the study: Day 15 to 85 contracting clones showed balanced CD4/CD8; later expanders leaned CD4+.

Specimen: PBMCs or a T cell subset sorted from them (not recorded which). The receptor comes from an adult woman who had mild COVID-19 (a few samples of this study predate the infection). Cell type and time point are not known. The genes are TRBV7-9 and TRBJ1-3; 10 positions agree with TRBD1. The CDR3 DNA sequence: TGTGCCAGCAGCTGGGGACAGGGGAAGGGTAGTGGAAACACCATATATTTT. Translated, it gives CASSWGQGKGSGNTIYF.